The table lists the clone carrying this T cell receptor (beta chain) with a few counts. Antigen specificity is unknown. The CDR3 extends over 14 amino acids. Germline loops: CDR1 SGHDN, CDR2 FVKESK. Trimming cost V 2 bases and J 8 bases, with 15 bases left between them. Reverse transcription of all isolated RNA meant that expressed TCRB transcripts were sequenced. Sequencing used immunoSEQ multiplex PCR; TCRdb keeps in-frame clones, though not all of them. The data hold hundreds of thousands of clones, with 11% to 15% observed a single time. This record belongs to a study of beta chain features in type 1 diabetes. Overall study findings and caveats: A moderate, significant TCRB CDR3 shortening appeared in type 1 diabetes across four CD4+ subsets.

This clonotype originated in a man younger than 30 with type 1 diabetes. What was sequenced was naive CD4+ T cells from blood. J is TRBJ1-2 and V is TRBV14, with D perhaps matching TRBD1 (5 bases). CDR3 sequence reads: CASSQLRTRRGYTF. The DNA for the CDR3 is TGTGCCAGCAGCCAACTACGGACAAGGAGAGGCTACACCTTC. Full variable domain (missing parts from reference TRBV14 and TRBJ1-2): EAGVTQFPSHSVIEKGQTVTLRCDPISGHDNLYWYRRVMGKEIKFLLHFVKESKQDESGMPNNRFLAERTGGTYSTLKVQPAELEDSGVYFCASSQLRTRRGYTFGSGTRLTVV.